This TCR beta chain was found in a study of read filtering for tumor transcriptome and immune sequencing. Notes on the study in general: The sorted CD138-negative fraction was a mixed bone marrow immune population, not purified T cells.

Germline CDR1 is MNHEY and CDR2 is SVGAGI. The CDR3 is made up of 8 amino acids. This library used around 0.4 ug RNA and molecular barcoded adaptors spanning alpha/delta and beta/gamma chains. TCRdb independently ran MiXCR on the reads; one entry per CDR3 protein. This repertoire shows 40,000 to 55,000 distinct CDR3 sequences, around 20% found once; its top ten account for roughly 15%. Details on this clonotype: What it recognizes is unknown. A read error is possible here, since a much larger clone lies one base away.

This chain links TRBV6-5 with TRBJ1-2; D unclear. The receptor was derived from a donor over 35 with multiple myeloma. The specimen was a population of CD138-negative cells sorted from bone marrow. CDR3 region: CHHYGHTF. CDR3 coding DNA: TGTCATCACTATGGCCACACCTTC.